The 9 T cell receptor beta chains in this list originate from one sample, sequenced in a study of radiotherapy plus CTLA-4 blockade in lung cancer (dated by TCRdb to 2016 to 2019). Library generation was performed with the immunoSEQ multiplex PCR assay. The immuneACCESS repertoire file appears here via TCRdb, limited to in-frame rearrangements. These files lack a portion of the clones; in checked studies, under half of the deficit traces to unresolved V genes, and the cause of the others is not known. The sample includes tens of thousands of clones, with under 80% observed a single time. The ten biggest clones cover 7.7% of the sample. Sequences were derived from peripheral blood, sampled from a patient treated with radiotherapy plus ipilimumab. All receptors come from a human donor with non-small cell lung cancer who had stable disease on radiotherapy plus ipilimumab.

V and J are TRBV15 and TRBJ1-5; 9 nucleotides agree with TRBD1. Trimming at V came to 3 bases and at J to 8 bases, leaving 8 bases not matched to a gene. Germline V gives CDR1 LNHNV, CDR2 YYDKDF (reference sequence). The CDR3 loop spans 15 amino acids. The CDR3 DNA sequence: TGTGCCACCAGCAGGGGACAGGGTGGCGTGGAGCCCCAGCATTTT. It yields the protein CATSRGQGGVEPQHF.

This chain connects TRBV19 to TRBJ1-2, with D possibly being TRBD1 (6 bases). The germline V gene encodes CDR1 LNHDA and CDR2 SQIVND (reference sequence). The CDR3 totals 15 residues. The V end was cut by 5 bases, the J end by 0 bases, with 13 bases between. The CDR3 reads CASSPPGGPNYGYTF. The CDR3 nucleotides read TGTGCCAGTAGTCCACCTGGGGGGCCTAACTATGGCTACACCTTC.

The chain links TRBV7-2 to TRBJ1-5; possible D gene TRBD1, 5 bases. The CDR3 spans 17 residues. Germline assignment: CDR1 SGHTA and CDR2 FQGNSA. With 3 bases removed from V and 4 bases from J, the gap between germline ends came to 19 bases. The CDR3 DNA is TGTGCCAGCAGCTTGGGCGGTACTTGGGGCGGTAATCAGCCCCAGCATTTT. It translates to CASSLGGTWGGNQPQHF.

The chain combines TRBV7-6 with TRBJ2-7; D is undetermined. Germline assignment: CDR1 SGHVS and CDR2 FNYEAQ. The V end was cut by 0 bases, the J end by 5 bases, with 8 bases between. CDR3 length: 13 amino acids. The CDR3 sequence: CASSLAYGDEQYF. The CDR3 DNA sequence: TGTGCCAGCAGCTTAGCCTACGGCGACGAGCAGTACTTC.

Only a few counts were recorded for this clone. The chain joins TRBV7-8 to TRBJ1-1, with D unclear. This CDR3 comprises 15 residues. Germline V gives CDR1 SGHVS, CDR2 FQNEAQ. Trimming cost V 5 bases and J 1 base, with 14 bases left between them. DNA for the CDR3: TGTGCCAGCAGCCCCTCGGGCAGGAAGAACACTGAAGCTTTCTTT. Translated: CASSPSGRKNTEAFF.

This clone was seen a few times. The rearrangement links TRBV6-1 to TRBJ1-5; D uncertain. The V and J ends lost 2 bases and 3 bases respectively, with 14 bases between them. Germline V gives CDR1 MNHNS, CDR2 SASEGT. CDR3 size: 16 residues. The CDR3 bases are TGTGCCAGCAGTGAACTTCCTCCGGGCTCCAATCAGCCCCAGCATTTT. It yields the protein CASSELPPGSNQPQHF.

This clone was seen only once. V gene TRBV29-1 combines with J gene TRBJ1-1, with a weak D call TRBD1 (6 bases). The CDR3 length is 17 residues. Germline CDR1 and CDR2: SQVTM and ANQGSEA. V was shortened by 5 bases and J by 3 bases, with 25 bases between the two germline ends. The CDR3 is CSVPPRGGARVDTEAFF. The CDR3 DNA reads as TGCAGCGTTCCCCCTCGAGGGGGGGCTCGGGTCGACACTGAAGCTTTCTTT.

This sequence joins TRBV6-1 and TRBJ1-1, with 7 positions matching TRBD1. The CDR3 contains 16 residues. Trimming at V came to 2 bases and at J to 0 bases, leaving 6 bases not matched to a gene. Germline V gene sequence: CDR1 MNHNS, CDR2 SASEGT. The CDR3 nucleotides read TGTGCCAGCAGTGAAAAGAAGGGGGCGTTGAACACTGAAGCTTTCTTT. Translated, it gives CASSEKKGALNTEAFF.

CDR3 in amino acids: CASSSPGGTYEQYF. The CDR3 DNA is TGTGCCAGCAGTTCCCCCGGGGGTACCTACGAGCAGTACTTC. The chain recombines TRBV6-1 with TRBJ2-7; perhaps TRBD2 as D (6 bases). CDR3 length: 14 residues. Germline V gene sequence: CDR1 MNHNS, CDR2 SASEGT. Trimming shortened V by 5 bases and J by 2 bases, and 13 bases separated the two germline ends.